This TCR beta chain comes out of a study of blood T cell repertoires in COVID-19. Across the whole study: Researchers got acute and convalescent COVID-19 samples from the United States, Italy and Spain. Nucleic acid was either cDNA or gDNA, and it came from T cells, B-cell-depleted T cells, or PBMCs.

Original handling: Researchers report that nucleated cell counts were estimated from reference gene primer amplification. Clones were sequenced by immunoSEQ multiplex PCR, and TCRdb holds only the in-frame ones, with some missing. From that table come the V and J calls and clone size; the DNA was used to work out D and trimming. The top ten clones hold roughly 10% of a sample with about 130,000 clones, about 89% of them seen once. This CDR3 region has 16 residues. The germline CDR1 and CDR2 sequences are SGHDT and YYEEEE. V gave up 0 bases and J gave up 6 bases, with 16 bases separating them. Sample: peripheral blood. The V and J genes are TRBV5-6 and TRBJ1-5; D gene unclear. This sequence was found in a woman in her 70s with COVID-19, enrolled during active disease. This CDR3 reads CASSLARAPEGQPQHF. The CDR3 DNA sequence: TGTGCCAGCAGCTTGGCACGTGCCCCTGAGGGTCAGCCCCAGCATTTT.